These 2 T cell receptor beta chains originate from one sample sequenced in a study of cytomegalovirus exposure and HLA in healthy donors. A multiplex PCR was run with 60 Vbeta primers and 13 Jbeta primers. Assay: immunoSEQ multiplex PCR; the TCRdb copy retains only in-frame clones and omits some. Among 150,000 or so clones, 60% to 80% were seen once, and the ten largest hold 6.5% to 7%. Sequenced: PBMCs. These receptors were obtained from a woman between 40 and 50 years old in good health and CMV-seropositive.

J is TRBJ2-3 and V is TRBV4-1; 10 bases align to TRBD1. The J segment lost 2 bases and the V segment lost 6 bases, leaving 5 bases of the junction unmatched. In germline, CDR1 is MGHRA, CDR2 YSYEKL. The CDR3 totals 15 residues. The CDR3 protein is CASRPGQGNTDTQYF. CDR3 coding DNA: TGCGCCAGCAGACCGGGACAGGGGAACACAGATACGCAGTATTTT.

V gene TRBV4-1 combines with J gene TRBJ2-7; 7 bases match TRBD2. V dropped 1 base and J dropped 2; count of bases not matched to a gene: 5. Germline V CDR1 and CDR2: MGHRA, YSYEKL. The CDR3 spans 15 residues. The DNA of the CDR3 is TGCGCCAGCAGCCAAGCTGGGGGGGGTCCCTACGAGCAGTACTTC. Its protein is CASSQAGGGPYEQYF.